This T cell receptor beta chain was identified in a study of T-cell memory formation after mild COVID-19. Looking at the study overall: TCR clustering was largely donor specific. General study findings and limits: CD4+ contracting clones were found mainly in CM and EM, and CD8+ ones in EMRA.

CDR1 is DFQATT, CDR2 SNEGSKA, per germline (reference sequence). The CDR3 length is 12 residues. V was pared by 7 bases and J by 3 bases, with 10 bases between. As regards this clonotype: The antigen is undetermined.

MiXCR was run by TCRdb on the 5' RACE reads, yielding one entry per CDR3 protein. The data show approximately 170,000 distinct CDR3 sequences, around 13% seen once. The V and J genes are TRBV20-1 and TRBJ1-3; maybe TRBD1 (6 bases). Sequenced input: PBMCs or a T cell subset sorted from them (not recorded which). This sequence originates from a man younger than 35 who had mild COVID-19 (a few samples of this study predate the infection). Cell type and time point are not known. The CDR3 protein is CSGQADGNTIYF. CDR3 bases: TGCAGTGGACAGGCCGATGGAAACACCATATATTTT.